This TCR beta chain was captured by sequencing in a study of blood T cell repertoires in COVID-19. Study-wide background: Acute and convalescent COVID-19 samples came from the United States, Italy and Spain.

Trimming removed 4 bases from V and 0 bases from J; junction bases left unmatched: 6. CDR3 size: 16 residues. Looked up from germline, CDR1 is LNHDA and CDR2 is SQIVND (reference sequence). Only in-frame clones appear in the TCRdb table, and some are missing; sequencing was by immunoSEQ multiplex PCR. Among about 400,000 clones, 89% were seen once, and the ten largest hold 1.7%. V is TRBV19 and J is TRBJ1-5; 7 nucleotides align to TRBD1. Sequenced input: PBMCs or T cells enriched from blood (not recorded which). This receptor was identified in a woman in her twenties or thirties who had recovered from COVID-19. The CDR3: CASSKGDSYSNQPQHF. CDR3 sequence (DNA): TGTGCCAGTAGTAAGGGGGACAGTTATAGCAATCAGCCCCAGCATTTT.